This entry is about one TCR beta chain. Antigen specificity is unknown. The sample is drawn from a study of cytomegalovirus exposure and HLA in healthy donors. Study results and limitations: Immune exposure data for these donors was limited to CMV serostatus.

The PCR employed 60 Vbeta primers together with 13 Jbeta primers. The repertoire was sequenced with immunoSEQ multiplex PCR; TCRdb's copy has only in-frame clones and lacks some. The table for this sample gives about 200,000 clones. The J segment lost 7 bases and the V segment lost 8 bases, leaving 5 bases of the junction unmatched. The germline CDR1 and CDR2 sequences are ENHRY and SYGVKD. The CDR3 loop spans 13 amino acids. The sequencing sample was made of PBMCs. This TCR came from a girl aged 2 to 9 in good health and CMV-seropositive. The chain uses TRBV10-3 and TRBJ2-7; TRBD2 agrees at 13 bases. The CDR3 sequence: CAIGTGLAGEQYF. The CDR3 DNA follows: TGTGCCATCGGGACGGGACTAGCGGGGGAGCAGTACTTC.